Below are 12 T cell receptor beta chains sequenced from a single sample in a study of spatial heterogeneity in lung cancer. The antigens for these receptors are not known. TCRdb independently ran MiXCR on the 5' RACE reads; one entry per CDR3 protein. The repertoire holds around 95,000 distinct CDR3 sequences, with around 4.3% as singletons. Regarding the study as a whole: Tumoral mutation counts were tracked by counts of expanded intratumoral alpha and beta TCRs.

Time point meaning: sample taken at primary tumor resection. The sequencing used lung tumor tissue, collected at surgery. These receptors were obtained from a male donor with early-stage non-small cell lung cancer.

CDR3 region: CASSSLMKQETQYF. The CDR3 nucleotides are TGTGCCAGCAGTTCTCTGATGAAACAAGAGACCCAGTACTTC. V gene TRBV28 combines with J gene TRBJ2-5; D not certain. Germline assignment: CDR1 MDHEN and CDR2 SYDVKM. The CDR3 extends over 14 amino acids. V lost 4 bases, J lost 2 bases, and 11 bases lay in between.

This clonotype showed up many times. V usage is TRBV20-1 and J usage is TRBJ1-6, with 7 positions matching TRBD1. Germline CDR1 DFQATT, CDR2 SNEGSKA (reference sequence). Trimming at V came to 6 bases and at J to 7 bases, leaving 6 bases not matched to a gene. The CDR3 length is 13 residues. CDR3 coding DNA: TGCAGTGCACAGGGGTCCGGCAATTCACCCCTCCACTTT. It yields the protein CSAQGSGNSPLHF.

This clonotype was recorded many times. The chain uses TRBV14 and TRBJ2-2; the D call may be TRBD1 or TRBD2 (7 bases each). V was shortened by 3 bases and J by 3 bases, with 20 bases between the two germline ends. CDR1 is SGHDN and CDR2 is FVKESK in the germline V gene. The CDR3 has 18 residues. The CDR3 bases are TGTGCCAGCAGCCACCGACAGGGACAGCGGGGAGACACCGGGGAGCTGTTTTTT. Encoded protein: CASSHRQGQRGDTGELFF.

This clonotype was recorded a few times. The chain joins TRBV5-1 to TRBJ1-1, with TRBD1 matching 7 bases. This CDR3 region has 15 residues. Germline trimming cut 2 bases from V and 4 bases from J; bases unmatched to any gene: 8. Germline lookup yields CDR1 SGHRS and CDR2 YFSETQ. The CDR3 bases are TGCGCCAGCAGCTTAGTCCAGGGGGTGAGCACTGAAGCTTTCTTT. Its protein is CASSLVQGVSTEAFF.

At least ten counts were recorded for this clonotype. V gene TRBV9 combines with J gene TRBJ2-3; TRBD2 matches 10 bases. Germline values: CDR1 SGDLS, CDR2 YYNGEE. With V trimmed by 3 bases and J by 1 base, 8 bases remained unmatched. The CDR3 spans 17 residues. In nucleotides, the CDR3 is TGTGCCAGCAGCGCCTGGACCACTAGCGGGGGCACAGATACGCAGTATTTT. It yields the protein CASSAWTTSGGTDTQYF.

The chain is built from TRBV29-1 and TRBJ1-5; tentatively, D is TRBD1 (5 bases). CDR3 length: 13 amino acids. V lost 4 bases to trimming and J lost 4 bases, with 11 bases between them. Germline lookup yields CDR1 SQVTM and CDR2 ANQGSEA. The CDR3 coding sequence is TGCAGCGTTGTTCTTACAGGTAATCAGCCCCAGCATTTT. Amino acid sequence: CSVVLTGNQPQHF.

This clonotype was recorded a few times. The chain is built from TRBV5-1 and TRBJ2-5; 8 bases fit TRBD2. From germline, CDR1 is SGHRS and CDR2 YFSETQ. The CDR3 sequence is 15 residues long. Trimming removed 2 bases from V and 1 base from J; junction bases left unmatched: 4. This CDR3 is CASSFHTSGQETQYF. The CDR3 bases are TGCGCCAGCAGCTTTCATACTAGCGGCCAAGAGACCCAGTACTTC.

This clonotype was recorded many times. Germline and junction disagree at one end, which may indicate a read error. The CDR3 loop is CASSTGLEAPPWNF. Written as DNA, the CDR3 is TGTGCCAGCAGTACCGGACTAGAGGCACCCCCCTGGAACTTC. V usage is TRBV6-2 or TRBV6-3 and J usage is TRBJ2-7; 7 nucleotides align to TRBD2. The length of the CDR3 is 14 residues. Germline V lookup: CDR1 MNHEY, CDR2 SVGEGT.

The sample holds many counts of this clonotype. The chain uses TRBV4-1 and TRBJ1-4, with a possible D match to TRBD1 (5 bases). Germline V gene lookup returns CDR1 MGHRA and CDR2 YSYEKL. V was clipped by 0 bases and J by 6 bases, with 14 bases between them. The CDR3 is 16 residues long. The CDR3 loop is CASSQDSGQADEKLFF. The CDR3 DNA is TGCGCCAGCAGCCAAGATTCGGGGCAGGCCGATGAAAAACTGTTTTTT.

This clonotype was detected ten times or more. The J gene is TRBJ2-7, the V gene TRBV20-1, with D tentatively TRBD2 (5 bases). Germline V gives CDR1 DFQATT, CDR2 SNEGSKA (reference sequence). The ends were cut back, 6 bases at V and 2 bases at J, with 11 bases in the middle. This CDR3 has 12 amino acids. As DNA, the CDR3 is TGCAGTGCCCAGGAGAGGGCCTACGAGCAGTACTTC. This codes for CSAQERAYEQYF.

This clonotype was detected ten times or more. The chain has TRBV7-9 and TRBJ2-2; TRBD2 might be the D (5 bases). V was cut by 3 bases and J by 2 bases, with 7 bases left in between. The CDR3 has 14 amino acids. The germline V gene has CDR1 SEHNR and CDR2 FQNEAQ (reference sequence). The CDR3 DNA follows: TGTGCCAGCAGCTTTGCGGGCAACACCGGGGAGCTGTTTTTT. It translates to CASSFAGNTGELFF.

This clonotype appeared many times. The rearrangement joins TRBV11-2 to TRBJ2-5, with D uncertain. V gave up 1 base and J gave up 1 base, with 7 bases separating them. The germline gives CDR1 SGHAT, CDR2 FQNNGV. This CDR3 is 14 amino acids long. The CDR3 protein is CASSLALTQETQYF. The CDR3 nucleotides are TGTGCCAGCAGCTTAGCTCTCACCCAAGAGACCCAGTACTTC. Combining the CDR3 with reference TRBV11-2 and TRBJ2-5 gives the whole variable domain EAGVAQSPRYKIIEKRQSVAFWCNPISGHATLYWYQQILGQGPKLLIQFQNNGVVDDSQLPKDRFSAERLKGVDSTLKIQPAKLEDSAVYLCASSLALTQETQYFGPGTRLLVL.